This T cell receptor (beta chain) is drawn from a study of T cell repertoires in cytomegalovirus infection. Germline values: CDR1 SNHLY, CDR2 FYNNEI. The CDR3 sequence is 13 residues long. V lost 8 bases, J lost 1 base, and 11 bases lay in between. TCRdb ran MiXCR on the reads and lists one entry per CDR3 protein. The table includes some 220,000 distinct CDR3 sequences, approximately 6.7% detected once. The sample holds many counts of this clonotype. Sample: PBMCs. This receptor was obtained from a human donor in good health (CMV status not recorded). Some clones in this sample may be carry-over from other donors' samples. The V gene is TRBV2, the J gene TRBJ2-5, with a weak D call TRBD1 (5 bases). The CDR3 protein is CASVRQLQETQYF. The DNA of the CDR3 is TGTGCCAGCGTACGACAGCTCCAAGAGACCCAGTACTTC.